The clone carrying this TCR beta chain was recorded a few times. Each CDR3 protein is one row after TCRdb ran MiXCR on the RT-PCR reads. The sample carries about 520,000 distinct CDR3 sequences, around 25% recorded once. This entry belongs to a study of response to subunit inactivated influenza vaccine. The germline V and J ends were trimmed by 5 bases and 12 bases, with 13 bases remaining between them. The CDR3 is 11 amino acids. Germline lookup yields CDR1 SEHNR and CDR2 FQNEAQ (reference sequence). The origin of this receptor is a man aged 45-65 years who received an inactivated influenza vaccine. The rearrangement links TRBV7-9 to TRBJ1-1; possible D gene TRBD1, 6 bases. The sequenced sample was CD4+ T cells sorted from PBMCs, obtained roughly 5 days after vaccination. In DNA form, the CDR3 reads TGTGCCAGCAGCGGACGACAGGTCACTTTCTTT. This gives the protein CASSGRQVTFF.